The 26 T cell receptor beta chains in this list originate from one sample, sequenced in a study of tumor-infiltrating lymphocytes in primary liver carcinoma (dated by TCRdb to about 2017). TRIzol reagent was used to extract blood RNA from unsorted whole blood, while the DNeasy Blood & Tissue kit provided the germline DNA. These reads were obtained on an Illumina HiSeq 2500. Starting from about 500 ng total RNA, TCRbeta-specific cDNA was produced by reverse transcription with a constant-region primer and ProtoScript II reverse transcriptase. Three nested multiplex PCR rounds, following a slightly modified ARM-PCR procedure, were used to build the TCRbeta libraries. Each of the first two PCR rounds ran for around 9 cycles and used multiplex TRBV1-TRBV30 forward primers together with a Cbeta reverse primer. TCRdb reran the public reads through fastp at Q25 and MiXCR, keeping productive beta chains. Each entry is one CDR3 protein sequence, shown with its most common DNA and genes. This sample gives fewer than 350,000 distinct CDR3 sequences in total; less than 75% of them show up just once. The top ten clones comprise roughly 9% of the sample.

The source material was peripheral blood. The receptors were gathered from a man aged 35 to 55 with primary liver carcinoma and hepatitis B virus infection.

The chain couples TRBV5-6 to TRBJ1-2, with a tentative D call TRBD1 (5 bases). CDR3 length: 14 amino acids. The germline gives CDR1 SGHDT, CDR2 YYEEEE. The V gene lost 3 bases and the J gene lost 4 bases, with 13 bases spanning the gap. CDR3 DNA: TGTGCCAGCAGCTGGGGGACGGAAGTCTATGGCTACACCTTC. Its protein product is CASSWGTEVYGYTF.

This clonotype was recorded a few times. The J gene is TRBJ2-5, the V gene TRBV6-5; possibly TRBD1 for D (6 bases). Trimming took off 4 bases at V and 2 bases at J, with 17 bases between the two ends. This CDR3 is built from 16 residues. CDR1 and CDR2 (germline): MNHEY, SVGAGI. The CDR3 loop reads CASSLETGRLQETQYF. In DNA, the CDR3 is TGTGCCAGCAGTTTGGAGACAGGCCGTCTACAAGAGACCCAGTACTTC.

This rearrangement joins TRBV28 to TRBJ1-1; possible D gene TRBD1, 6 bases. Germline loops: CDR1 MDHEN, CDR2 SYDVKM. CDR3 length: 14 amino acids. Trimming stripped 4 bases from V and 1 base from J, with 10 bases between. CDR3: CASSSTGWNTEAFF. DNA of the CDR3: TGTGCCAGCAGTTCTACAGGGTGGAACACTGAAGCTTTCTTT.

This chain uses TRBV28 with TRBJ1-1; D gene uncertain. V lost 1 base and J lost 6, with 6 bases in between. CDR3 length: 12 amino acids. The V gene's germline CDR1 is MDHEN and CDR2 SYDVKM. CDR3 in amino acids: CASSLFGPEAFF. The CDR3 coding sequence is TGTGCCAGCAGTTTATTCGGCCCTGAAGCTTTCTTT. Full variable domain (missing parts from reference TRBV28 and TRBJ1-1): DVKVTQSSRYLVKRTGEKVFLECVQDMDHENMFWYRQDPGLGLRLIYFSYDVKMKEKGDIPEGYSVSREKKERFSLILESASTNQTSMYLCASSLFGPEAFFGQGTRLTVV.

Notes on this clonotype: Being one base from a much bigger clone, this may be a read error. The CDR3 DNA follows: TGTGCCAGCAGTTATCTCCGGGGAGAGCTAGGAGATACGCACTATTTT. Translated: CASSYLRGELGDTHYF. The V call is TRBV6-6, the J call TRBJ2-3; possible D gene TRBD2, 5 bases. The CDR3 runs 16 residues. CDR1 and CDR2 from the germline V gene are MNHNY and SVGAGI (reference sequence).

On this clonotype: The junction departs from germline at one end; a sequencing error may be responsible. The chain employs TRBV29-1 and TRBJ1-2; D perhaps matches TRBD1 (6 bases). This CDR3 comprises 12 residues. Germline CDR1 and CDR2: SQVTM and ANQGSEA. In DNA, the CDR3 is TGTAGCGTTGATCGACAGGTGCATGGCTACACCTTC. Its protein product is CSVDRQVHGYTF.

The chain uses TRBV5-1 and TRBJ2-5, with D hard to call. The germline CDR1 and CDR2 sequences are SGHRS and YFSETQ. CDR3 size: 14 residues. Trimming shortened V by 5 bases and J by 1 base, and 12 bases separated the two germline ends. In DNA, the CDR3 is TGCGCCAGCAGAGCGAATCCTGGCCAAGAGACCCAGTACTTC. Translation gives CASRANPGQETQYF. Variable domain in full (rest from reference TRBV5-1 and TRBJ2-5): KAGVTQTPRYLIKTRGQQVTLSCSPISGHRSVSWYQQTPGQGLQFLFEYFSETQRNKGNFPGRFSGRQFSNSRSEMNVSTLELGDSALYLCASRANPGQETQYFGPGTRLLVL.

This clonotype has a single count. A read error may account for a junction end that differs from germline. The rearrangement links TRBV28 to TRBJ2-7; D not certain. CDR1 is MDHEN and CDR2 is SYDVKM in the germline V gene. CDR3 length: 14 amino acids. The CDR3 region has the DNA TGTGCCAGCAGTTTACTGACAAGATCCTACGAGCAAAACTTC. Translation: CASSLLTRSYEQNF.

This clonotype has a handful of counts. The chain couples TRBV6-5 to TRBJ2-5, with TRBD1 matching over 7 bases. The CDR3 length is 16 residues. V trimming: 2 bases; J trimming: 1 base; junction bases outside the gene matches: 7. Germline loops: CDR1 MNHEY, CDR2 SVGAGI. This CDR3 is CASSYQGVSGQETQYF. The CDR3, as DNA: TGTGCCAGCAGTTACCAGGGGGTCTCGGGCCAAGAGACCCAGTACTTC.

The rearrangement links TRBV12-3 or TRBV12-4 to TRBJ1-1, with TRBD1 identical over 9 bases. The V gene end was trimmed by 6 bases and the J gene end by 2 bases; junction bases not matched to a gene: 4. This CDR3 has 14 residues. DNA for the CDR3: TGTGCCAGCAGCGGGACAGGGTATAACACTGAAGCTTTCTTT. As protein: CASSGTGYNTEAFF.

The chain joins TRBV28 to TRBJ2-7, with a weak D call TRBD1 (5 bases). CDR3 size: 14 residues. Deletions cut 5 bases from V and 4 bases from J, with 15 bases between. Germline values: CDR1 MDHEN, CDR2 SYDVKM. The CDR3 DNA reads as TGTGCCAGCAGTGCCCATGGGGCCGTATACGAGCAGTACTTC. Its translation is CASSAHGAVYEQYF.

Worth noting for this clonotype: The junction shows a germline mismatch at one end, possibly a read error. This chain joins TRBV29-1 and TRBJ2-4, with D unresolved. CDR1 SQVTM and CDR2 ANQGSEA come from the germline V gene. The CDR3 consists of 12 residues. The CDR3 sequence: CSPCWVVNIRYF. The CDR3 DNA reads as TGCAGCCCATGTTGGGTGGTAAACATTCGGTACTTC.

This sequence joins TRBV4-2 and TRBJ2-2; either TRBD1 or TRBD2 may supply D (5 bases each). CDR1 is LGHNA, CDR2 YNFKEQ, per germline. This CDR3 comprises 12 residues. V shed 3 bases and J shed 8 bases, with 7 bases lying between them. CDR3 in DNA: TGTGCCAGCAGCCATTGGGGGGGGGAGCTGTTTTTT. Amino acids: CASSHWGGELFF.

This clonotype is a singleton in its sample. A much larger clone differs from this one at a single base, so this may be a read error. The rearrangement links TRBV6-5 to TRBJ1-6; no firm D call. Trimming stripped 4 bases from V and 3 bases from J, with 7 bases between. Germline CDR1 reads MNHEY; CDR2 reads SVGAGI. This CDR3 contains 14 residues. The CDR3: CASSLVGYNSPLHF. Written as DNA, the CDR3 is TGTGCCAGCAGTTTAGTGGGCTATAATTCACCCCTCCACTTT.

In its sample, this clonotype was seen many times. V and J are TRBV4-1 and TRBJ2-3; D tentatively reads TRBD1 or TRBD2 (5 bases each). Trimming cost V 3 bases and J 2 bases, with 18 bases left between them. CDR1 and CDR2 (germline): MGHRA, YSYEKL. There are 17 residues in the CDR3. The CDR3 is CASSHAPGSGFTDTQYF. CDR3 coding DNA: TGCGCCAGCAGCCATGCCCCAGGGAGCGGATTCACAGATACGCAGTATTTT.

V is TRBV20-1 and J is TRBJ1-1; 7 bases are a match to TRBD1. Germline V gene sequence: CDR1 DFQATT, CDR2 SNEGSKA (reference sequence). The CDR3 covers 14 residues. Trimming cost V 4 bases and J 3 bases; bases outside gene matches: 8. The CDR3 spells CSAKEGAGYTEAFF. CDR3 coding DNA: TGCAGTGCTAAAGAGGGGGCGGGCTACACTGAAGCTTTCTTT.

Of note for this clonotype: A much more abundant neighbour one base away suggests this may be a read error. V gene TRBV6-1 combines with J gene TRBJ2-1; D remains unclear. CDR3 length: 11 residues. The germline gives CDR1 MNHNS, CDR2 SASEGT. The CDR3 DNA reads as TGTGCCAACAGTGACACTCCCCAGCAGTTCTTC. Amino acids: CANSDTPQQFF.

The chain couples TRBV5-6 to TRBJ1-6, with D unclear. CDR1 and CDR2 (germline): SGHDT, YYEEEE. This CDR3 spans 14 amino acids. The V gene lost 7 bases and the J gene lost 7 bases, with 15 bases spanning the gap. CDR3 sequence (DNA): TGTGCCAGCGCCCCCCGGGGATACAATTCACCCCTCCACTTT. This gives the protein CASAPRGYNSPLHF.

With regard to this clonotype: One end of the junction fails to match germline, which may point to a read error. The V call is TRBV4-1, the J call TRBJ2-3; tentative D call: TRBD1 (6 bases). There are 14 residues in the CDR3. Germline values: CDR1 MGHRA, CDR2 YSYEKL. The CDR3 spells CTSSRGSGVDTQYF. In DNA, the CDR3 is TGCACCAGCAGCCGGGGATCAGGGGTGGATACGCAGTATTTT.

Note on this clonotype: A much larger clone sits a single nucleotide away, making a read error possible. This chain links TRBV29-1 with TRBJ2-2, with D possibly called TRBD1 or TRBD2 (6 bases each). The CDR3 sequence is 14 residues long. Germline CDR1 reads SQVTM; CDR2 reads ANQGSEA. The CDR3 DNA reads TGCAGCGTTTCGGACAGTCGGGGGTCCGGGGGGCTGTTTTTT. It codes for CSVSDSRGSGGLFF.

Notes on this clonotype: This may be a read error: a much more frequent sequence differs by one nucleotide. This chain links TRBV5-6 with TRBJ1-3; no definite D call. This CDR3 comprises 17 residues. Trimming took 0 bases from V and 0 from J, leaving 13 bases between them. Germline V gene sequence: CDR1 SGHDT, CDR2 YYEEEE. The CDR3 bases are TGTGCCAGCAGCTTGGTTCACTACATCAACTCTGGAAACACCATATATTTT. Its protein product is CASSLVHYINSGNTIYF.

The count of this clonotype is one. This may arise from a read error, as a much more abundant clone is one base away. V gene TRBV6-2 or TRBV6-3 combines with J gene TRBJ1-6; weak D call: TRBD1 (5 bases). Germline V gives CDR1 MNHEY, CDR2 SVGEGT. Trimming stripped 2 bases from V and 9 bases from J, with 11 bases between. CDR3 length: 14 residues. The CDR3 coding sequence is TGTGCCAGCAGTTACCCCGTGGGGGGTTCACCCCTCCACTTT. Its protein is CASSYPVGGSPLHF.

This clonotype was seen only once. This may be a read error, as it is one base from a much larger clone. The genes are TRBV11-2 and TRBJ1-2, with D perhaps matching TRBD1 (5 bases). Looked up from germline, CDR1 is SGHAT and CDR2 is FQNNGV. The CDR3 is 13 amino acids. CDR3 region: CANSLEGNYGYTF. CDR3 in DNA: TGTGCCAACAGCTTAGAGGGGAACTATGGCTACACCTTC. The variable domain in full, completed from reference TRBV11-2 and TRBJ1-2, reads EAGVAQSPRYKIIEKRQSVAFWCNPISGHATLYWYQQILGQGPKLLIQFQNNGVVDDSQLPKDRFSAERLKGVDSTLKIQPAKLEDSAVYLCANSLEGNYGYTFGSGTRLTVV.

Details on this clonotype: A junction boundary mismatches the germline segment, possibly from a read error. CDR3 in amino acids: CASSPDRDTNQPQRF. The CDR3 coding sequence is TGTGCCAGCAGTCCGGACAGGGACACCAATCAGCCCCAGCGTTTT. This chain links TRBV11-2 with TRBJ1-5; 8 bases match TRBD1. This CDR3 is 15 amino acids long. The germline V gene encodes CDR1 SGHAT and CDR2 FQNNGV.

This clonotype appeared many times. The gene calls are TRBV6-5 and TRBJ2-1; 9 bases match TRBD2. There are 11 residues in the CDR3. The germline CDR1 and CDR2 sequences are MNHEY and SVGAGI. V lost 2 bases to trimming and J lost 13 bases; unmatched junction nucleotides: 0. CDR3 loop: CASSYGTSQFF. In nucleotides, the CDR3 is TGTGCCAGCAGTTACGGGACTAGCCAGTTCTTC.

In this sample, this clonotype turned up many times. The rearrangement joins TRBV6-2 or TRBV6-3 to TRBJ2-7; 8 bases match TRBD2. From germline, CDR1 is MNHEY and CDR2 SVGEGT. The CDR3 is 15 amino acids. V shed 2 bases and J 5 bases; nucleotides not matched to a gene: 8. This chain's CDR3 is CASSYPSFSGNEQYF. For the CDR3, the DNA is TGTGCCAGCAGTTACCCATCCTTTAGCGGGAACGAGCAGTACTTC.